This TCR beta chain originates from a study of T cells in Graves' hyperthyroidism and ophthalmopathy. Germline CDR1 and CDR2: SGHRS and YFSETQ. CDR3 size: 14 residues. V lost 4 bases to trimming and J lost 2 bases, with 12 bases between them. This clonotype has just a few counts. RNA transcripts yielded amplified TCR beta CDR3 regions. During a first-round RT-PCR of the TCR CDR3, the HTBI primer set was used. TCRdb re-analysed the multiplex PCR reads in MiXCR, keeping a single row per CDR3 protein. The sample includes about 300,000 distinct CDR3 sequences, roughly 20% of them seen just once. The cohort's ophthalmopathy patients, a group with duration under 3 months, had a Clinical Activity Score of at least 3 and a NOSPECS grade of at least 4. Patients with uncontrolled infections, other autoimmune diseases, pregnancy or lactation were excluded. Thyroid ultrasound and orbital computed tomography, with clinical symptoms and serum thyroxine and TRAb, informed diagnoses.

V gene TRBV5-1 combines with J gene TRBJ2-5; TRBD2 is a possible D gene (6 bases). The clonotype comes from a man aged 45 to 65 with Graves' ophthalmopathy. The sample was blood. The CDR3 is CASSPLAEQETQYF. The CDR3, as DNA: TGCGCCAGCAGCCCATTAGCGGAGCAAGAGACCCAGTACTTC.